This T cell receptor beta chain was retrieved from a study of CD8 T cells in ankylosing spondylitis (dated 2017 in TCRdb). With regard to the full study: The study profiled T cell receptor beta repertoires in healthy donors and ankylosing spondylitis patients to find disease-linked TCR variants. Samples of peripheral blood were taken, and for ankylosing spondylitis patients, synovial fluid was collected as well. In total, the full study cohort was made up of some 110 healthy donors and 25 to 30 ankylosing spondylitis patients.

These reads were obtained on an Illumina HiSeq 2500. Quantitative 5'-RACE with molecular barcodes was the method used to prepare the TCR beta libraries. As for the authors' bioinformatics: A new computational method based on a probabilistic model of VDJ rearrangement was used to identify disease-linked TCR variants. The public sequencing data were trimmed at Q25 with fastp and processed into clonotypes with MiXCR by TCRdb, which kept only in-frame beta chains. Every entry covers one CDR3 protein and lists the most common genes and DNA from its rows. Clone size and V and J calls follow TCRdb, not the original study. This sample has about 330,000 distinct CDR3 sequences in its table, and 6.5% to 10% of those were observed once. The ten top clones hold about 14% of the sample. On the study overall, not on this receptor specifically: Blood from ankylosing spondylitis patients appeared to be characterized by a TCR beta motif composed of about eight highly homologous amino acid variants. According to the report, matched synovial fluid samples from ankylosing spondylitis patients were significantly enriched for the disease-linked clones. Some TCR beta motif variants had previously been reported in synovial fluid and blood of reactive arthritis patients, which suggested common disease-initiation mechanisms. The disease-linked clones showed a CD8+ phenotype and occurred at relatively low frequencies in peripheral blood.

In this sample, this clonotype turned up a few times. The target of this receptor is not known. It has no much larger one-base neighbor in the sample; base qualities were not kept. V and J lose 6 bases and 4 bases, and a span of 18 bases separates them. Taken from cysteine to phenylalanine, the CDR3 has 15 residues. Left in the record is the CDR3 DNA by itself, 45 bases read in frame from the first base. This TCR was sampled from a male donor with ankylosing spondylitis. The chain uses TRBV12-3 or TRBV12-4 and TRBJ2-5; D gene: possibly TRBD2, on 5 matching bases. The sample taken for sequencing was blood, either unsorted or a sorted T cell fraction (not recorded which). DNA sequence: TGTGCCAGCAGCCGGACTCGGACCGGACTAGAGACCCAGTACTTC. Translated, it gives CASSRTRTGLETQYF.